This TCR beta chain was identified in a study of immune heterogeneity within non-small cell lung tumors. Study overall: Among the tumors, 4 were squamous cell carcinomas, roughly 9 were non-squamous carcinomas and 1 was not otherwise specified. The study, taken as a whole, reports: Patients largely differed in their high-frequency T-cell receptor beta clonotypes. Identical dominant CDR3 beta clonotypes showed recurrence across tumor sites within a patient, and site-unique high-frequency clones were also present.

TCR beta CDR3 was amplified by multiplex PCR, first round around 9 cycles, 32 V and 13 J primers. TCRdb used MiXCR to reprocess the multiplex PCR reads, holding one entry per CDR3 protein. The table records around 12,000 distinct CDR3 sequences, roughly 22% of them present only once. CDR1 is SQVTM, CDR2 ANQGSEA, per germline. The CDR3 length is 12 residues. V lost 6 bases, J lost 2 bases, and 10 bases lay in between. The sample holds a few counts of this clonotype. Its cognate antigen is unknown. TCRs were amplified from 600 ng gDNA of bulk tumor per sample. Spaced far apart, several biopsies were taken from each primary tumor during surgery. Curative surgery was performed on patients who had untreated, newly diagnosed non-small cell lung cancer. The donors were patients with newly diagnosed non-small cell lung cancer undergoing curative-intent surgery.

V and J are TRBV29-1 and TRBJ1-2; D is perhaps TRBD1 (6 bases). What was sequenced was lung tumor tissue. The source of this sequence is a man aged 60-69 years with non-small cell lung cancer. The CDR3 nucleotides are TGCAGCGTGTACAGGGTAAACTATGGCTACACCTTC. Encoded protein: CSVYRVNYGYTF. Based on the CDR3 plus reference TRBV29-1 and TRBJ1-2, the full variable domain is SAVISQKPSRDICQRGTSLTIQCQVDSQVTMMFWYRQQPGQSLTLIATANQGSEATYESGFVIDKFPISRPNLTFSTLTVSNMSPEDSSIYLCSVYRVNYGYTFGSGTRLTVV.